This T cell receptor beta chain was recorded in a study of T cells in Graves' hyperthyroidism and ophthalmopathy. For the diagnoses, clinical symptoms, serum thyroxine and TRAb, thyroid ultrasound and orbital computed tomography were used. The CDR3 totals 13 residues. V was pared by 3 bases and J by 2 bases, with 8 bases between. Germline assignment: CDR1 SGHRS and CDR2 YFSETQ. This clonotype was recorded at least ten times. Antigen: not known. General observations from the study: Ophthalmopathy was separated from stable hyperthyroidism by a 13 V-J model. Model-based prediction identified ophthalmopathy a median 6.5 months prior to its onset.

Template material for amplifying TCR beta CDR3 regions consisted of RNA transcripts. Using the HTBI primer set, a first-round RT-PCR was run on the TCR CDR3. TCRdb itself ran the multiplex PCR reads through MiXCR, one entry per CDR3 protein. Here the sample spans 650,000 to 800,000 distinct CDR3 sequences, about 45% being singletons. Sequencing was performed on peripheral blood or thyroid tissue (not recorded which). The J gene is TRBJ1-2, the V gene TRBV5-1; D unclear. The sequence was collected from an adult man with Graves' disease, either hyperthyroidism or ophthalmopathy (not recorded which). Here the CDR3 reads CASSYGPNYGYTF. CDR3 DNA sequence: TGCGCCAGCAGCTATGGACCGAACTATGGCTACACCTTC.